The clone carrying this T cell receptor beta chain was counted between two and nine times. V was clipped by 5 bases and J by 3 bases, with 13 bases between them. The CDR3 runs to 14 residues. Germline CDR1 is MNHEY and CDR2 is SVGAGI. The data were taken from a study of glioma-infiltrating T cells. TCR alpha and beta CDR3 regions were amplified from RNA using iRepertoire nested multiplex PCR. A single record per CDR3 protein comes from TCRdb applying MiXCR to the multiplex PCR reads. Of 150,000 or so distinct CDR3 sequences detected, more than 35% appear once; the ten largest clones hold more than 15%.

The TCR sequence derives from a human donor with low-grade glioma or glioblastoma, undergoing nonglioma brain surgery, or in good health (not recorded which). Sequenced sample: glioma tissue, nonneoplastic brain tissue, or PBMCs (not recorded which). V is TRBV6-5 and J is TRBJ2-5; D is possibly TRBD1 (5 bases). CDR3 nucleotide sequence: TGTGCCAGCAGTATCTCGACAGCAAAAGAGACCCAGTACTTC. This codes for CASSISTAKETQYF.